This TCR beta chain was obtained from a study of CD8+CD57+ T cells in acquired aplastic anemia. Study-level background: CD4+ and CD8+ cells, once sorted, gave DNA averaging roughly 3.2 ug.

The CDR3 consists of 14 residues. Looked up from germline, CDR1 is SGDLS and CDR2 is YYNGEE. With 3 bases removed from V and 1 base from J, the gap between germline ends came to 10 bases. Study conclusions and caveats: Patients were compared with controls for CD8+ Simpson's diversity, and no significant difference emerged.

Points on this clonotype: Its antigen is not known.

The patients chosen for sequencing had shown expansion of CD8+CD57+ cells (detected by flow cytometry). TCR beta VDJ and CDR3 profiles were obtained from a genomic DNA template. MiXCR was run by TCRdb on the reads, yielding one entry per CDR3 protein. The data contain approximately 180,000 distinct CDR3 sequences, about three fifths of them singletons. Source material: sorted CD4+, CD8+, or CD8+CD57+ T cells (not recorded which) from PBMCs. The receptor's source is a human donor with aplastic anemia. This rearrangement joins TRBV9 to TRBJ1-1; D is undetermined. CDR3 nucleotide sequence: TGTGCCAGCAGCGGGATAGGAGCGAACACTGAAGCTTTCTTT. This translates into CASSGIGANTEAFF.